A single sample gave rise to the 21 T cell receptor beta chains below, sequenced in a study of cytomegalovirus exposure and HLA in healthy donors. Researchers ran the PCR with 60 Vbeta and 13 Jbeta primers. Measured with immunoSEQ multiplex PCR; TCRdb has only the in-frame clones, and not every one. The sample contains some 120,000 clones, roughly 80% of which appear only once. Specimen: PBMCs. These receptors all come from a man in his thirties or forties in good health and CMV-seropositive.

The genes are TRBV19 and TRBJ2-2; 10 nucleotides line up with TRBD2. Germline trimming cut 4 bases from V and 1 base from J; bases unmatched to any gene: 3. The CDR3 covers 16 residues. Germline loops: CDR1 LNHDA, CDR2 SQIVND (reference sequence). The CDR3 region has the DNA TGTGCCAGTAGTACCTTAGCGGGGGGGAACACCGGGGAGCTGTTTTTT. Amino acid sequence: CASSTLAGGNTGELFF.

This rearrangement joins TRBV5-4 to TRBJ2-6; the D is unclear. CDR1 SGHNT and CDR2 YYREEE come from the germline V gene (reference sequence). The CDR3 covers 12 residues. Trimming took 4 bases from V and 3 from J, leaving 2 bases between them. CDR3 in amino acids: CASSLGANVLTF. Here the CDR3 DNA reads TGTGCCAGCAGCCTTGGGGCCAACGTCCTGACTTTC.

This chain's CDR3 is CASSLGQGATGYTF. The CDR3, as DNA: TGTGCCAGCAGCCTGGGACAGGGGGCAACTGGCTACACCTTC. V usage is TRBV7-8 and J usage is TRBJ1-2; 12 positions agree with TRBD1. V shed 5 bases and J 7 bases; nucleotides not matched to a gene: 5. The CDR3 consists of 14 residues. Looked up from germline, CDR1 is SGHVS and CDR2 is FQNEAQ.

Comments on this clone: The same CDR3 also results from other DNA sequences found in this sample. The chain carries TRBV5-1 and TRBJ2-7; 8 bases are shared with TRBD1. V lost 3 bases, J lost 3 bases, and 2 bases stayed unmatched. From germline, CDR1 is SGHRS and CDR2 YFSETQ. This CDR3 spans 13 amino acids. CDR3 in DNA: TGCGCCAGCAGCTCGGGACAGGACTACGAGCAGTACTTC. Amino acid sequence: CASSSGQDYEQYF. The entire variable domain, with the rest obtained from reference TRBV5-1 and TRBJ2-7, is as follows: KAGVTQTPRYLIKTRGQQVTLSCSPISGHRSVSWYQQTPGQGLQFLFEYFSETQRNKGNFPGRFSGRQFSNSRSEMNVSTLELGDSALYLCASSSGQDYEQYFGPGTRLTVT.

This chain joins TRBV4-1 and TRBJ2-2, with 12 bases matching TRBD2. In germline, CDR1 is MGHRA, CDR2 YSYEKL. V lost 6 bases to trimming and J lost 6 bases; unmatched junction nucleotides: 5. The CDR3 is made up of 15 amino acids. CDR3 sequence: CASRTRLAGAGELFF. The CDR3, as DNA: TGCGCCAGCAGGACTAGACTAGCGGGAGCCGGGGAGCTGTTTTTT.

This chain joins TRBV4-2 and TRBJ2-1; 9 nucleotides agree with TRBD2. The CDR3 is made up of 21 amino acids. Germline V CDR1 and CDR2: LGHNA, YNFKEQ. V trimming: 0 bases; J trimming: 4 bases; junction bases outside the gene matches: 19. CDR3 nucleotides: TGTGCCAGCAGCCAAGATAGGGGCTCGTGGCGGGAGGGCCGCGTGTACAATGAGCAGTTCTTC. Its protein is CASSQDRGSWREGRVYNEQFF.

The chain carries TRBV27 and TRBJ1-4, with D hard to call. The germline CDR1 and CDR2 sequences are MNHEY and SMNVEV (reference sequence). CDR3 size: 16 residues. V shed 5 bases and J shed 0 bases, with 13 bases lying between them. The chain's CDR3 is CASSPVIAATNEKLFF. CDR3 DNA sequence: TGTGCCAGCAGTCCCGTCATCGCAGCAACTAATGAAAAACTGTTTTTT.

The gene calls are TRBV7-6 and TRBJ2-2; D is possibly TRBD1 (6 bases). V was pared by 2 bases and J by 6 bases, with 16 bases between. The CDR3 runs 16 residues. Germline V gene lookup returns CDR1 SGHVS and CDR2 FNYEAQ. The DNA for the CDR3 is TGTGCCAGCAGCTTAAAGTGGTGGGGGCCAGCCGGGGAGCTGTTTTTT. Encoded protein: CASSLKWWGPAGELFF.

The chain recombines TRBV5-6 with TRBJ2-5; D is perhaps TRBD2 (6 bases). The CDR3 runs to 17 residues. Trimming cost V 4 bases and J 5 bases, with 24 bases left between them. Germline loops: CDR1 SGHDT, CDR2 YYEEEE. The CDR3 loop is CASSLTYRGLLGETQYF. The CDR3 nucleotides read TGTGCCAGCAGCCTAACATATAGGGGACTTCTAGGGGAGACCCAGTACTTC.

This chain uses TRBV10-3 with TRBJ2-5, with TRBD2 as a possible D gene (7 bases). CDR1 is ENHRY, CDR2 SYGVKD, per germline. V lost 7 bases and J 11 bases, leaving 17 bases between the germline ends. The CDR3 covers 12 residues. CDR3 sequence (DNA): TGTGCCATCAAACAGGGTGGGGGGGAGCAGTACTTC. Protein product: CAIKQGGGEQYF.

V usage is TRBV5-6 and J usage is TRBJ1-5; no definite D call. The CDR3 runs to 16 residues. V lost 1 base and J 0 bases, leaving 11 bases between the germline ends. CDR1 SGHDT and CDR2 YYEEEE come from the germline V gene. CDR3: CASSLYLLGSNQPQHF. CDR3 coding DNA: TGTGCCAGCAGCTTGTATCTACTCGGTAGCAATCAGCCCCAGCATTTT.

The chain uses TRBV6-6 and TRBJ1-3; D is unresolved. V lost 7 bases to trimming and J lost 0 bases, with 7 bases between them. In germline, CDR1 is MNHNY, CDR2 SVGAGI (reference sequence). This CDR3 contains 13 residues. CDR3 bases: TGTGCCAGCACCGACAACTCTGGAAACACCATATATTTT. Translated, it gives CASTDNSGNTIYF.

The V and J genes are TRBV4-1 and TRBJ2-3, with D uncertain. Germline loops: CDR1 MGHRA, CDR2 YSYEKL. The CDR3 is 14 amino acids. Trimming took off 3 bases at V and 0 bases at J, with 7 bases between the two ends. In DNA, the CDR3 is TGCGCCAGCAGCCAGACGACTAGCACAGATACGCAGTATTTT. Translation gives CASSQTTSTDTQYF.

The gene calls are TRBV6-6 and TRBJ2-3; maybe TRBD2 (6 bases). From germline, CDR1 is MNHNY and CDR2 SVGAGI (reference sequence). CDR3 length: 13 amino acids. V dropped 7 bases and J dropped 1 base, with 9 bases sitting between them. CDR3 nucleotide sequence: TGTGCCAGCAAGGCGGGGCGCACAGATACGCAGTATTTT. Its translation is CASKAGRTDTQYF.

The chain couples TRBV9 to TRBJ2-5, with TRBD1 matching 8 bases. From germline, CDR1 is SGDLS and CDR2 YYNGEE. The CDR3 runs 16 residues. V gave up 4 bases and J gave up 5 bases; unmatched junction bases: 13. The CDR3 DNA follows: TGTGCCAGCAGCCTCCTCTCGGGACAGGCGGGGGAGACCCAGTACTTC. Translation gives CASSLLSGQAGETQYF. The whole variable domain, filled in from reference TRBV9 and TRBJ2-5, reads DSGVTQTPKHLITATGQRVTLRCSPRSGDLSVYWYQQSLDQGLQFLIQYYNGEERAKGNILERFSAQQFPDLHSELNLSSLELGDSALYFCASSLLSGQAGETQYFGPGTRLLVL.

V is TRBV30 and J is TRBJ2-7; D unclear. CDR1 and CDR2 from the germline V gene are GTSNPN and SVGIG (reference sequence). The CDR3 runs to 12 residues. Trimming left V 6 bases short and J 0 bases short, with 9 bases between. The CDR3 protein is CACRHLSYEQYF. The DNA of the CDR3 is TGTGCCTGTCGACACCTCTCCTACGAGCAGTACTTC.

The chain joins TRBV7-9 to TRBJ1-1; D not certain. V lost 5 bases and J lost 3, with 16 bases in between. CDR1 and CDR2 from the germline V gene are SEHNR and FQNEAQ (reference sequence). The length of the CDR3 is 15 residues. The CDR3 sequence is CASSAMTRGYTEAFF. The CDR3 DNA reads TGTGCCAGCAGCGCCATGACCCGAGGTTACACTGAAGCTTTCTTT. Variable domain in full (rest from reference TRBV7-9 and TRBJ1-1): DTGVSQNPRHKITKRGQNVTFRCDPISEHNRLYWYRQTLGQGPEFLTYFQNEAQLEKSRLLSDRFSAERPKGSFSTLEIQRTEQGDSAMYLCASSAMTRGYTEAFFGQGTRLTVV.

The rearrangement uses TRBV19 and TRBJ2-1; TRBD1 might be the D (6 bases). V was trimmed by 7 bases and J by 2 bases, leaving 18 bases between them. The CDR3 totals 16 residues. Germline V lookup: CDR1 LNHDA, CDR2 SQIVND (reference sequence). The CDR3 DNA sequence: TGTGCCAGTACCGCCACTCAGGGGTGGCCCTACAATGAGCAGTTCTTC. Encoded protein: CASTATQGWPYNEQFF.

The genes are TRBV5-1 and TRBJ2-2; 7 bases fit TRBD2. CDR1 is SGHRS, CDR2 YFSETQ, per germline. This CDR3 comprises 15 residues. Trimming took 2 bases from V and 1 from J; bases not matched to a gene: 2. CDR3 bases: TGCGCCAGCAGCTTCACTAGCGTGAACACCGGGGAGCTGTTTTTT. Translated, it gives CASSFTSVNTGELFF. Full variable domain (outside the CDR3, taken from reference TRBV5-1 and TRBJ2-2): KAGVTQTPRYLIKTRGQQVTLSCSPISGHRSVSWYQQTPGQGLQFLFEYFSETQRNKGNFPGRFSGRQFSNSRSEMNVSTLELGDSALYLCASSFTSVNTGELFFGEGSRLTVL.

The chain uses TRBV2 and TRBJ1-4; D is unresolved. Germline CDR1 SNHLY, CDR2 FYNNEI. Trimming took off 10 bases at V and 0 bases at J, with 18 bases between the two ends. This CDR3 comprises 16 residues. The CDR3 DNA reads as TGTGCCATCCAGGAGGGAGACCCTGCAACTAATGAAAAACTGTTTTTT. Translation: CAIQEGDPATNEKLFF.

This chain connects TRBV2 to TRBJ1-6, with D possibly matching TRBD1 (5 bases). CDR3 length: 14 amino acids. Germline CDR1 is SNHLY and CDR2 is FYNNEI. Trimming took 10 bases from V and 7 from J, leaving 17 bases between them. CDR3 DNA: TGTGCCACGACAGAGACAGTAGCAAATTCACCCCTCCACTTT. It specifies CATTETVANSPLHF.